Sequencing of this TCR beta chain was carried out in a study of T cells in Graves' hyperthyroidism and ophthalmopathy. Study-wide results and limits: The model made its ophthalmopathy prediction, and onset followed a median about 6 months later. Within blood appeared most thyroid clonotypes that had expanded above 0.001.

Subjects aged 18 to 65 presented with newly diagnosed hyperthyroidism of less than 2 months' duration. It was 10 ml of fresh peripheral blood that supplied the PBMCs. Only a few counts were recorded for this clonotype. As yet, its antigen is unknown. Trimming took 5 bases from V and 0 from J, leaving 14 bases between them. The CDR3 is 16 amino acids. CDR1 and CDR2 (germline): MNHEY, SMNVEV (reference sequence). RNA transcripts gave rise to amplified TCR beta CDR3 regions. First-round RT-PCR with HTBI primers amplified the TCR CDR3 region. TCRdb re-called the multiplex PCR reads through MiXCR, storing one row per CDR3 protein. The sample has about 720,000 distinct CDR3 sequences; about a sixth are singletons.

Material: blood. The chain uses TRBV27 and TRBJ1-5; TRBD1 is a possible D gene (5 bases). The TCR originated in a man aged 18 to 30 with Graves' hyperthyroidism. This CDR3 is CASSPQTDLSNQPQHF. CDR3 nucleotides: TGTGCCAGCAGTCCTCAGACAGACCTTAGCAATCAGCCCCAGCATTTT.